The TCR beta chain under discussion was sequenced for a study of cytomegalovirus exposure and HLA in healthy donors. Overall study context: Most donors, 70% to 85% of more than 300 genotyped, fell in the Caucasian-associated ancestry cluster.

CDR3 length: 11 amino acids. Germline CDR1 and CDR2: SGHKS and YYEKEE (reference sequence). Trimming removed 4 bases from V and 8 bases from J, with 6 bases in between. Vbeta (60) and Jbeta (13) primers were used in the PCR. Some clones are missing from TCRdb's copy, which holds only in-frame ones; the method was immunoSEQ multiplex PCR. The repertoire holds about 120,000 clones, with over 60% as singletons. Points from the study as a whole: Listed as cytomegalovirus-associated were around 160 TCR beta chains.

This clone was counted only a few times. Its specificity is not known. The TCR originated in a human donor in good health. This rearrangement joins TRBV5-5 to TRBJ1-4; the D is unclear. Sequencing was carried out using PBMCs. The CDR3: CASSRGEKLFF. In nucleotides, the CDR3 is TGTGCCAGCAGCCGAGGGGAAAAACTGTTTTTT.